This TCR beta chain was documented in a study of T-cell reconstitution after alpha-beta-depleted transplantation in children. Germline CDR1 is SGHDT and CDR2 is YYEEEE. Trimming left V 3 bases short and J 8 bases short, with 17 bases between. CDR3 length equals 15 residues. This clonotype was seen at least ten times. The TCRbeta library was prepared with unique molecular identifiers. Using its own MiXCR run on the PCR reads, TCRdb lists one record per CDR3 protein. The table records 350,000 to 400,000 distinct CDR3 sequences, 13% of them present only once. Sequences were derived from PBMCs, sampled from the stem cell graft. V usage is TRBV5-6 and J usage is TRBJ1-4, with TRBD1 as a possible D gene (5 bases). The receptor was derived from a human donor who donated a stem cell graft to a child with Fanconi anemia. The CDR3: CASSSNPGTGEKLFF. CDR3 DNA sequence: TGTGCCAGCAGCTCGAATCCCGGGACGGGCGAAAAACTGTTTTTT.